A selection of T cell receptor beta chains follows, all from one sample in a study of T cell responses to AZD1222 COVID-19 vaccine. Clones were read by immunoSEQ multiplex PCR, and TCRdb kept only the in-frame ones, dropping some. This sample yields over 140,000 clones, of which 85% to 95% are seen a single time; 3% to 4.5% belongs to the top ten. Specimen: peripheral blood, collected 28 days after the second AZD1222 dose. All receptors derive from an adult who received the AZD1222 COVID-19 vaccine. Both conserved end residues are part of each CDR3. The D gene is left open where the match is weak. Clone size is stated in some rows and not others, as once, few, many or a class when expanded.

TGTGCTAGTGGCTGGGACAGGTTGGAGACCCAGTACTTC	CASGWDRLETQYF	TRBJ2-5	TRBV12-5	TRBD1	.
TGTGCCTGGAGTGGGGCAGGCCACAATCAGCCCCAGCATTTT	CAWSGAGHNQPQHF	TRBJ1-5	TRBV30	.	.
TGTGCCAGCAGTTGGATCGGGGGCTCCTACGAGCAGTACTTC	CASSWIGGSYEQYF	TRBJ2-7	TRBV28	.	few
TGTGCCAGCAGCATCGACAGGCTACAGAATTCACCCCTCCACTTT	CASSIDRLQNSPLHF	TRBJ1-6	TRBV6-2/TRBV6-3	.	.
TGTGCCAGCAGCCTAGGCGGCTCCTACGAGCAGTACTTC	CASSLGGSYEQYF	TRBJ2-7	TRBV4-2	.	.
TGTGCCAGCAGCCCGGGCCCCCTATCCTACGAGCAGTACTTC	CASSPGPLSYEQYF	TRBJ2-7	TRBV27	.	few
TGTGCCAGTGGGACAGGGAGGGCTCAGCCCCAGCATTTT	CASGTGRAQPQHF	TRBJ1-5	TRBV19	TRBD1	.
TGCGCCAGCAGCCTACTCCGGGGACAGTCCTCCTACGAGCAGTACTTC	CASSLLRGQSSYEQYF	TRBJ2-7	TRBV5-1	TRBD1	.
TGTGCCAGCAGCTTAGGGGCGGGGAATGGCTACACCTTC	CASSLGAGNGYTF	TRBJ1-2	TRBV7-8	.	.
TGTGCCAGCAGTTTAATCAGAGAGAACACCGGGGAGCTGTTTTTT	CASSLIRENTGELFF	TRBJ2-2	TRBV27	.	.
TGTGCCAGCAGCTCCCGTGTGGGGACTACCTACGAGCAGTACTTC	CASSSRVGTTYEQYF	TRBJ2-7	TRBV7-2	TRBD2	.
TGTGCCAGCAGTCCCCAAGCGGGTGGACTGTTTTTT	CASSPQAGGLFF	TRBJ1-4	TRBV6-7	.	.
TGTGCCAGCCTGGGACAGGGACGGAATGAGCAGTTCTTC	CASLGQGRNEQFF	TRBJ2-1	TRBV12-3/TRBV12-4	TRBD1	once
TGTGCCAGCAGCTTGGGTATGCCGGATGTTTATGGCTACACCTTC	CASSLGMPDVYGYTF	TRBJ1-2	TRBV5-4	.	.
TGTGCCAGCACCCAGACAGGGATGAACACTGAAGCTTTCTTT	CASTQTGMNTEAFF	TRBJ1-1	TRBV25-1	TRBD1	once
TGCGCCAGCAGCTTTGGCAGCAGCACAGATACGCAGTATTTT	CASSFGSSTDTQYF	TRBJ2-3	TRBV5-1	.	.
TGTGCCAGCAGCTTCCGAGGGATTAGCACAGATACGCAGTATTTT	CASSFRGISTDTQYF	TRBJ2-3	TRBV11-2	.	.
TGTGCCAGCTCACCCGGACAGGGGGCAAACACTGAAGCTTTCTTT	CASSPGQGANTEAFF	TRBJ1-1	TRBV18	TRBD1	.
TGTGCCAGCAGCTTAAGGAGGGGGAGTGGGGATACGCAGTATTTT	CASSLRRGSGDTQYF	TRBJ2-3	TRBV11-1	.	.
TGTGCCAGCAGTCCCAGGACAGGGTATGGCTACACCTTC	CASSPRTGYGYTF	TRBJ1-2	TRBV27	TRBD1	.
TGTGCCAGTAGTATCGGCAGGCTGAACACTGAAGCTTTCTTT	CASSIGRLNTEAFF	TRBJ1-1	TRBV19	.	.
TGTGCCAGTAGTCCAGGACATTCGAACTATGGCTACACCTTC	CASSPGHSNYGYTF	TRBJ1-2	TRBV19	.	.
TGTGCCAGCAGTTCCCGGACAGGGGGCTATGAAAAACTGTTTTTT	CASSSRTGGYEKLFF	TRBJ1-4	TRBV28	TRBD1	.
TGCAGCGTGCGACAGGGTATAGACTATGGCTACACCTTC	CSVRQGIDYGYTF	TRBJ1-2	TRBV29-1	TRBD1	.
TGTGCCAGTAGTCTCACACGGATGAACACTGAAGCTTTCTTT	CASSLTRMNTEAFF	TRBJ1-1	TRBV19	.	.
TGTGCCAGCAGCGCACGGGACAGGGGGCATGGCTACACCTTC	CASSARDRGHGYTF	TRBJ1-2	TRBV2	TRBD1	.
TGTGCCAGCTCGCAGACAGGGGACTATGGCTACACCTTC	CASSQTGDYGYTF	TRBJ1-2	TRBV18	TRBD1	.
TGTGCCAGCAAGGGGGTCGGCGAGCAGTACTTC	CASKGVGEQYF	TRBJ2-7	TRBV5-4	.	.
TGTGCCAGCAGTTTATCAGGGGGCATCTCCTACGAGCAGTACTTC	CASSLSGGISYEQYF	TRBJ2-7	TRBV28	TRBD1	.
TGTGCCAGCAGCACCCTATCGGGGGCCTATGTGGGGACCTTC	CASSTLSGAYVGTF	TRBJ1-2	TRBV7-2	.	.
TGTGCCAGCAGTCCCTTCGGATACAATGAGCAGTTCTTC	CASSPFGYNEQFF	TRBJ2-1	TRBV27	.	.
TGTGCCAGCAGGCAGGATACACTGAACACTGAAGCTTTCTTT	CASRQDTLNTEAFF	TRBJ1-1	TRBV6-4	.	.
TGTGCCAGCAGAATGGACAGGGGAGGTCGGGTGAACTACGAGCAGTACTTC	CASRMDRGGRVNYEQYF	TRBJ2-7	TRBV28	TRBD1	.
TGTGCCAGCATCCCGGACTGGGGGACTGAAGCTTTCTTT	CASIPDWGTEAFF	TRBJ1-1	TRBV12-3/TRBV12-4	.	once
TGTGCCAGCAGTAGTCGCGGCAGGGGGAGCAATCAGCCCCAGCATTTT	CASSSRGRGSNQPQHF	TRBJ1-5	TRBV28	TRBD1	.
TGTGCCAGCACCCAGACAGTTAACTATGGCTACACCTTC	CASTQTVNYGYTF	TRBJ1-2	TRBV4-2	.	.
TGTGCCAGCAGCCCCCAAGGGGTACCCTATGGCTACACCTTC	CASSPQGVPYGYTF	TRBJ1-2	TRBV7-9	.	.
TGTGCCAGCAGTTTATCGGTACAGGCCTACTATAATTCACCCCTCCACTTT	CASSLSVQAYYNSPLHF	TRBJ1-6	TRBV27	.	.
TGTGCCAGCAGTTACGCGGGAGGGCTGGGCAATGAGCAGTTCTTC	CASSYAGGLGNEQFF	TRBJ2-1	TRBV6-5	TRBD2	.
TGTGCCAGCAGCTCAAACAGTTTAGGGGACAGTTATGAAAAACTGTTTTTT	CASSSNSLGDSYEKLFF	TRBJ1-4	TRBV7-6	TRBD1	.
TGTGCCGGTATTCTGGGGCAGGGGAACACTGAAGCTTTCTTT	CAGILGQGNTEAFF	TRBJ1-1	TRBV2	.	.
TGTGCCAGCAGTTGGGACAGAGCTAACTATGGCTACACCTTC	CASSWDRANYGYTF	TRBJ1-2	TRBV27	TRBD1	.
TGTGCCAGCAGCTTAGCGGGGGGAGGCCTTTCACCCCTCCACTTT	CASSLAGGGLSPLHF	TRBJ1-6	TRBV7-9	.	.
TGTGCCAGTAGTGTGGGACAGGGGGCGTCATCGAACACCGGGGAGCTGTTTTTT	CASSVGQGASSNTGELFF	TRBJ2-2	TRBV19	TRBD1	once
TGCGCCAGCAGCTTGGACAGGGCAGACACTGAAGCTTTCTTT	CASSLDRADTEAFF	TRBJ1-1	TRBV5-1	.	.
TGTGCCAGCAGCCCCATGAACAGGGCGGAAACTGAAGCTTTCTTT	CASSPMNRAETEAFF	TRBJ1-1	TRBV6-5	.	.
TGTGCCAGCAGTTTGACAGGGGGTAGGGAGACCCAGTACTTC	CASSLTGGRETQYF	TRBJ2-5	TRBV28	TRBD1	once
TGTGCCTGGAGTGTGGAGGGGGGCGGCTACACCTTC	CAWSVEGGGYTF	TRBJ1-2	TRBV30	.	.
TGCGCCAGCAGCTCTATGACAGGTATGAACACTGAAGCTTTCTTT	CASSSMTGMNTEAFF	TRBJ1-1	TRBV5-1	.	.
TGTGCCAGCAGTTCAAGACAGGGAAGTCGTAGCACTGAAGCTTTCTTT	CASSSRQGSRSTEAFF	TRBJ1-1	TRBV28	TRBD1	.